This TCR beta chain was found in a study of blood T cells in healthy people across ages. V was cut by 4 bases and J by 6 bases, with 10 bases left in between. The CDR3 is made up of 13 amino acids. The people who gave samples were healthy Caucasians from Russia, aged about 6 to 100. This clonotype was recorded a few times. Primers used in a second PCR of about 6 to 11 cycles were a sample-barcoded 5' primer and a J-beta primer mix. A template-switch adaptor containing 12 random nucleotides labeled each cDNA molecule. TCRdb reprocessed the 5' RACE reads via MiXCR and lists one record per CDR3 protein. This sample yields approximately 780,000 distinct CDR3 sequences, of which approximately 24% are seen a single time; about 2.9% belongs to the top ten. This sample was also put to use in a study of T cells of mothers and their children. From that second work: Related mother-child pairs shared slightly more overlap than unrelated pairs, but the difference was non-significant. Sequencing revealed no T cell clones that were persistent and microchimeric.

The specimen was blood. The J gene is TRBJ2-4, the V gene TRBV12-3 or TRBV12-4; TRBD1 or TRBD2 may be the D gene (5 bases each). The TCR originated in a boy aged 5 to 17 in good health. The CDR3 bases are TGTGCCAGCAGTTGGGACCCTCGAAACATTCAGTACTTC. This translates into CASSWDPRNIQYF.